One and the same sample provided the 30 T cell receptor beta chains below, sequenced in a study of blood T cell repertoires in COVID-19. TCRdb's copy holds only in-frame clones and misses some; the assay was immunoSEQ multiplex PCR. The sample contains around 430,000 clones, about 87% of which appear only once. Material: peripheral blood. These TCRs come from a woman aged 45-59 years with COVID-19, enrolled during active disease.

V gene TRBV12-5 combines with J gene TRBJ2-1, with D maybe TRBD1 (6 bases). Deletions cut 1 base from V and 7 bases from J, with 23 bases between. This CDR3 contains 18 residues. Germline assignment: CDR1 LGHNT and CDR2 FRNRAP. The CDR3 DNA is TGTGCTAGTGGTTTGGGTATGACAGGTTCCTCTACTACAAATGAGCAGTTCTTC. Protein sequence: CASGLGMTGSSTTNEQFF.

The genes are TRBV28 and TRBJ2-7; D perhaps matches TRBD2 (7 bases). V lost 8 bases, J lost 2 bases, and 16 bases lay in between. Germline CDR1 is MDHEN and CDR2 is SYDVKM. The CDR3 length is 14 residues. The CDR3 spells CASELGGPTYEQYF. CDR3 DNA: TGTGCCAGCGAACTCGGGGGGCCCACCTACGAGCAGTACTTC.

This clone was counted once. The same CDR3 can be traced to other DNA sequences in this sample. The J gene is TRBJ2-3, the V gene TRBV12-3 or TRBV12-4; D call uncertain. This CDR3 spans 13 amino acids. The V end was cut by 3 bases, the J end by 3 bases, with 7 bases between. The CDR3 sequence: CASSFSGTDTQYF. DNA for the CDR3: TGTGCCAGCAGTTTCTCCGGGACAGATACGCAGTATTTT.

CDR3 loop: CASRRQGEDYGYTF. The CDR3 coding sequence is TGTGCCAGCAGGCGACAGGGGGAGGACTATGGCTACACCTTC. The chain is built from TRBV28 and TRBJ1-2, with 9 positions matching TRBD1. Germline trimming cut 6 bases from V and 3 bases from J; bases unmatched to any gene: 5. The CDR3 is 14 residues long. Germline V gene data show CDR1 as MDHEN and CDR2 as SYDVKM.

The chain recombines TRBV12-5 with TRBJ1-2; 9 nucleotides line up with TRBD1. The germline CDR1 and CDR2 sequences are LGHNT and FRNRAP. The CDR3 is made up of 14 amino acids. J lost 5 bases, V lost 0 bases, and 1 base had no gene match. CDR3 protein: CASGLVTGGYGYTF. As DNA, the CDR3 is TGTGCTAGTGGTTTGGTGACAGGGGGGTATGGCTACACCTTC.

This chain links TRBV6-2 or TRBV6-3 with TRBJ1-4, with 10 bases matching TRBD1. CDR1 and CDR2 (germline): MNHEY, SVGEGT. After removal of 2 bases from V and 5 bases from J, the junction contained 5 bases not matched to a gene. The CDR3 is made up of 16 amino acids. Here the CDR3 DNA reads TGTGCCAGCAGTTACGACAGGGGGCAGGGGAATGAAAAACTGTTTTTT. This translates into CASSYDRGQGNEKLFF.

This rearrangement joins TRBV6-5 to TRBJ2-7; a possible D gene is TRBD1 (6 bases). Trimming shortened V by 11 bases and J by 7 bases, and 24 bases separated the two germline ends. The CDR3 loop spans 14 amino acids. Germline V gene lookup returns CDR1 MNHEY and CDR2 SVGAGI. The CDR3 region is CAGCRITGTGEQYF. The DNA of the CDR3 is TGTGCCGGTTGCCGGATTACAGGGACCGGGGAGCAGTACTTC.

The chain combines TRBV6-6 with TRBJ2-7; weak D call: TRBD2 (6 bases). CDR1 is MNHNY and CDR2 is SVGAGI in the germline V gene (reference sequence). The CDR3 loop spans 12 amino acids. The V end lost 10 bases, the J end lost 7 bases, and 17 bases lay between the germline ends. CDR3 region: CAISRTEGEQYF. CDR3 in DNA: TGTGCCATCTCCCGGACGGAGGGAGAGCAGTACTTC.

The gene calls are TRBV18 and TRBJ1-4; D is perhaps TRBD1 (6 bases). V lost 6 bases and J lost 0, with 26 bases in between. The CDR3 has 20 residues. The germline CDR1 and CDR2 sequences are KGHSH and LQKENI. Here the CDR3 reads CASSPTLGQRYTTTNEKLFF. CDR3 sequence (DNA): TGTGCCAGCTCCCCTACTTTGGGACAACGCTACACTACAACTAATGAAAAACTGTTTTTT.

This chain connects TRBV12-3 or TRBV12-4 to TRBJ1-1; D remains unclear. V was trimmed by 3 bases and J by 3 bases, leaving 8 bases between them. This CDR3 contains 13 residues. The CDR3 DNA sequence: TGTGCCAGCAGTTTCGCGGCGGACACTGAAGCTTTCTTT. Protein: CASSFAADTEAFF.

CDR3 region: CASSLGSSGNTGELFF. The CDR3 DNA reads as TGTGCCAGCAGCTTAGGGAGTTCCGGGAACACCGGGGAGCTGTTTTTT. The chain links TRBV13 to TRBJ2-2; no clear D gene. The CDR3 runs to 16 residues. Trimming removed 0 bases from V and 1 base from J, with 9 bases in between. Germline V CDR1 and CDR2: PRHDT, FYEKMQ (reference sequence).

In this sample, this clone turned up once. The genes are TRBV3-1 (or the pseudogene TRBV3-2) and TRBJ2-5, with 8 positions matching TRBD2. The CDR3 extends over 16 amino acids. V dropped 5 bases and J dropped 0; count of bases not matched to a gene: 8. Per germline, CDR1 LGHDT and CDR2 YNNKEL (reference sequence). The CDR3 DNA sequence: TGTGCCAGCAGCTCGTGGACTAGCACCCACCAAGAGACCCAGTACTTC. Protein: CASSSWTSTHQETQYF.

For the CDR3, the DNA is TGCAGCGTTGAGGGACAGGCTGATTATGGCTACACCTTC. Amino acids: CSVEGQADYGYTF. The chain combines TRBV29-1 with TRBJ1-2; 8 nucleotides agree with TRBD1. CDR1 is SQVTM and CDR2 is ANQGSEA in the germline V gene. The CDR3 totals 13 residues. V lost 3 bases and J lost 5; bases outside the gene matches: 5.

This sequence joins TRBV10-3 and TRBJ1-2; D uncertain. CDR3 length equals 12 residues. The germline V and J ends were trimmed by 2 bases and 5 bases, with 6 bases remaining between them. Germline loops: CDR1 ENHRY, CDR2 SYGVKD. The CDR3 DNA is TGTGCCATCAGTGAGGGGGAGTATGGCTACACCTTC. Amino acids: CAISEGEYGYTF.

CDR3: CSVEETGGYEQYF. CDR3 in DNA: TGCAGCGTTGAAGAGACAGGGGGTTACGAGCAGTACTTC. The chain couples TRBV29-1 to TRBJ2-7; 9 bases agree with TRBD1. V lost 0 bases, J lost 4 bases, and 1 base stayed unmatched. The CDR3 spans 13 residues. The germline V gene encodes CDR1 SQVTM and CDR2 ANQGSEA.

The rearrangement links TRBV5-1 to TRBJ1-1, with 9 bases that match TRBD1. This CDR3 has 14 amino acids. With V trimmed by 4 bases and J by 4 bases, 5 bases remained unmatched. Looked up from germline, CDR1 is SGHRS and CDR2 is YFSETQ. CDR3 amino acids: CASSPDRGITEAFF. In DNA, the CDR3 is TGCGCCAGCAGCCCGGACAGGGGAATCACTGAAGCTTTCTTT.

The V gene is TRBV6-5, the J gene TRBJ2-5; 7 nucleotides agree with TRBD1. Trimming cost V 5 bases and J 0 bases; bases outside gene matches: 3. This CDR3 region has 14 residues. Germline assignment: CDR1 MNHEY and CDR2 SVGAGI. The CDR3 sequence is CASSPDRYQETQYF. The CDR3 DNA reads as TGTGCCAGCAGTCCGGACAGGTACCAAGAGACCCAGTACTTC.

The V gene is TRBV30, the J gene TRBJ2-5; no firm D call. The V and J ends lost 0 bases and 5 bases respectively, with 7 bases between them. The CDR3 sequence is 12 residues long. The germline V gene has CDR1 GTSNPN and CDR2 SVGIG (reference sequence). CDR3 sequence (DNA): TGTGCCTGGAGTGTCTATGCGGAGACCCAGTACTTC. Translated, it gives CAWSVYAETQYF.

This clone has only one observation. This chain links TRBV25-1 with TRBJ1-1; D is ambiguous. The CDR3 spans 12 residues. CDR1 and CDR2 (germline): MGHDK, SYGVNS. Trimming removed 2 bases at V and 10 bases at J, with 11 bases between. The CDR3 spells CASSEVGGGAFF. DNA of the CDR3: TGTGCCAGCAGTGAAGTCGGCGGAGGAGCTTTCTTT.

This rearrangement joins TRBV10-1 to TRBJ2-1, with 12 positions matching TRBD2. V lost 0 bases to trimming and J lost 7 bases; unmatched junction nucleotides: 4. CDR1 is WNHNN and CDR2 is SYGVQD in the germline V gene (reference sequence). The CDR3 totals 16 residues. Here the CDR3 DNA reads TGCGCCAGCAGTGAGTCGTGGCTAGCGGGGGGGAATGAGCAGTTCTTC. This translates into CASSESWLAGGNEQFF.

As concerns this clone: Other DNA sequences in the sample encode the same CDR3. This rearrangement joins TRBV30 to TRBJ1-1; tentative D call: TRBD1 (5 bases). CDR1 GTSNPN and CDR2 SVGIG come from the germline V gene (reference sequence). V was shortened by 0 bases and J by 0 bases, with 8 bases between the two germline ends. This CDR3 has 14 amino acids. CDR3 in amino acids: CAWSVQGVNTEAFF. The CDR3 coding sequence is TGTGCCTGGAGTGTACAAGGGGTGAACACTGAAGCTTTCTTT. Full variable domain (missing parts from reference TRBV30 and TRBJ1-1): SQTIHQWPATLVQPVGSPLSLECTVEGTSNPNLYWYRQAAGRGLQLLFYSVGIGQISSEVPQNLSASRPQDRQFILSSKKLLLSDSGFYLCAWSVQGVNTEAFFGQGTRLTVV.

This chain links TRBV27 with TRBJ1-1; D ambiguous. Germline V gene lookup returns CDR1 MNHEY and CDR2 SMNVEV (reference sequence). The V end lost 3 bases, the J end lost 7 bases, and 12 bases lay between the germline ends. This CDR3 has 13 amino acids. DNA for the CDR3: TGTGCCAGCAGTTTGAGGGAAAGGAGTGAAGCTTTCTTT. It encodes CASSLRERSEAFF.

J is TRBJ2-1 and V is TRBV18, with D unresolved. Germline CDR1 is KGHSH and CDR2 is LQKENI. The CDR3 spans 15 residues. Trimming left V 3 bases short and J 0 bases short, with 9 bases between. In DNA form, the CDR3 reads TGTGCCAGCTCACCCACAGTTAACTCCTACAATGAGCAGTTCTTC. Its translation: CASSPTVNSYNEQFF.

The rearrangement links TRBV30 to TRBJ2-2; 14 bases agree with TRBD2. The J segment lost 2 bases and the V segment lost 2 bases, leaving 7 bases of the junction unmatched. The CDR3 consists of 18 residues. The germline gives CDR1 GTSNPN, CDR2 SVGIG (reference sequence). The CDR3 here is CAWSTTGLAGANTGELFF. CDR3 sequence (DNA): TGTGCCTGGAGTACAACGGGACTAGCGGGGGCCAACACCGGGGAGCTGTTTTTT. Full variable domain (rest looked up from reference TRBV30 and TRBJ2-2): SQTIHQWPATLVQPVGSPLSLECTVEGTSNPNLYWYRQAAGRGLQLLFYSVGIGQISSEVPQNLSASRPQDRQFILSSKKLLLSDSGFYLCAWSTTGLAGANTGELFFGEGSRLTVL.

V gene TRBV4-2 combines with J gene TRBJ2-1; 9 bases are shared with TRBD2. Germline V gives CDR1 LGHNA, CDR2 YNFKEQ. J was trimmed by 4 bases and V by 3 bases; bases with no gene match: 7. CDR3 length equals 16 residues. The CDR3 reads CASSQESGGSYNEQFF. The CDR3 DNA reads as TGTGCCAGCAGCCAGGAAAGCGGGGGGTCGTACAATGAGCAGTTCTTC.

The chain has TRBV5-1 and TRBJ1-3; 8 nucleotides line up with TRBD1. The CDR3 is made up of 13 amino acids. Trimming removed 1 base from V and 7 bases from J; junction bases left unmatched: 1. The germline V gene has CDR1 SGHRS and CDR2 YFSETQ. The CDR3 reads CASSLTGGNTIYF. The CDR3 coding sequence is TGCGCCAGCAGCTTGACAGGGGGGAACACCATATATTTT.

In this sample, this clone turned up a few times. The chain recombines TRBV30 with TRBJ1-4; a possible D gene is TRBD1 (5 bases). Trimming stripped 8 bases from V and 5 bases from J, with 15 bases between. The CDR3 has 13 residues. Germline lookup yields CDR1 GTSNPN and CDR2 SVGIG (reference sequence). CDR3 sequence: CAGGTGLNEKLFF. The CDR3 coding sequence is TGTGCCGGAGGGACGGGACTAAATGAAAAACTGTTTTTT.

The chain carries TRBV20-1 and TRBJ1-1; tentative D call: TRBD1 (5 bases). The CDR3 runs 15 residues. Trimming cost V 3 bases and J 6 bases, with 20 bases left between them. Germline values: CDR1 DFQATT, CDR2 SNEGSKA (reference sequence). DNA for the CDR3: TGCAGTGCTAGTCGGAGTTTAGGGGCAGGGCCTGAAGCTTTCTTT. Amino acids: CSASRSLGAGPEAFF.

The gene calls are TRBV6-1 and TRBJ1-1, with 7 bases that match TRBD1. This CDR3 has 17 residues. Germline V gene data show CDR1 as MNHNS and CDR2 as SASEGT. The trim removed 6 bases at V and 9 bases at J, leaving 22 bases unmatched. This chain's CDR3 is CASSERGRGRKKEKAFF. The CDR3 DNA is TGTGCCAGCAGCGAAAGGGGGCGCGGAAGGAAAAAGGAGAAAGCTTTCTTT.

This clone has a handful of counts. The chain couples TRBV24-1 to TRBJ1-2; D is unclear. Germline CDR1 KGHDR, CDR2 SFDVKD. V lost 2 bases and J 5 bases, leaving 5 bases between the germline ends. The CDR3 covers 12 residues. The CDR3 DNA is TGTGCCACCAGTGATTCGGGGTATGGCTACACCTTC. Translation: CATSDSGYGYTF.